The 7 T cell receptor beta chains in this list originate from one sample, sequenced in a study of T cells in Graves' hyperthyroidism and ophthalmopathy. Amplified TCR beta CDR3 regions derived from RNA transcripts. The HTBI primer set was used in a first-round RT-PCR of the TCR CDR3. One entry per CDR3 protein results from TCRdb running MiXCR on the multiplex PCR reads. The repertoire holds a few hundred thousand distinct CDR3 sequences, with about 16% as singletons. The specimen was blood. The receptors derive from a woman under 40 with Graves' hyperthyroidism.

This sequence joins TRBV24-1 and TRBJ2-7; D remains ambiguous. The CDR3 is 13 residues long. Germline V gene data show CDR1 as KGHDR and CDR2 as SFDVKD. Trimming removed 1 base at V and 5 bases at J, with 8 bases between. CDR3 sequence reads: CATSDLSSDEQYF. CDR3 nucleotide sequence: TGTGCCACCAGTGATTTATCTTCGGACGAGCAGTACTTC.

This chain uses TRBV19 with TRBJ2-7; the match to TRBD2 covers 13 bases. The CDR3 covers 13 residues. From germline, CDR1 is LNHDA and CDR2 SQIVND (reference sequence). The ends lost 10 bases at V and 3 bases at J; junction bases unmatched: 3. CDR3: CATRLAGGYEQYF. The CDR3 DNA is TGTGCCACCAGACTAGCGGGAGGCTACGAGCAGTACTTC.

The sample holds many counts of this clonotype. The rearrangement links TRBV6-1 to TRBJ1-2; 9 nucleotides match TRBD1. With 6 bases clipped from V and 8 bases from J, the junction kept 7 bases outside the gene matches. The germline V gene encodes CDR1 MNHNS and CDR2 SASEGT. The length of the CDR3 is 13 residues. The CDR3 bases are TGTGCCAGCAGAACTACAGGGGGCGCGGGCTACACCTTC. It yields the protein CASRTTGGAGYTF.

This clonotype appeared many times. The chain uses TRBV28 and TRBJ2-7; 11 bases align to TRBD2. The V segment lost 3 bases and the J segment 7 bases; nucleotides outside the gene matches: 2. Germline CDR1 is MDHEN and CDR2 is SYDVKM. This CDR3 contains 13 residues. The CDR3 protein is CASSLGLAAEQYF. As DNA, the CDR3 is TGTGCCAGCAGTTTGGGACTAGCGGCTGAGCAGTACTTC.

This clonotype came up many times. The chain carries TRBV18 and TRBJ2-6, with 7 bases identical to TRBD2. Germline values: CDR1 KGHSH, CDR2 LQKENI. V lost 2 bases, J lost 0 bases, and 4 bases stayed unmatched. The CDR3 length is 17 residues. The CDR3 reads CASSPFAGDSGANVLTF. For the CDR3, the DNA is TGTGCCAGCTCACCATTTGCGGGGGACTCTGGGGCCAACGTCCTGACTTTC.

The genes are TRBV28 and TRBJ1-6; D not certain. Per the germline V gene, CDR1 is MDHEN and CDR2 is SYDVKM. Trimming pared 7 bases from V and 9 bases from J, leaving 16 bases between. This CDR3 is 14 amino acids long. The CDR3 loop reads CASIRGNPGSPLHF. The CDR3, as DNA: TGTGCCAGCATCCGAGGGAATCCCGGTTCACCCCTCCACTTT.

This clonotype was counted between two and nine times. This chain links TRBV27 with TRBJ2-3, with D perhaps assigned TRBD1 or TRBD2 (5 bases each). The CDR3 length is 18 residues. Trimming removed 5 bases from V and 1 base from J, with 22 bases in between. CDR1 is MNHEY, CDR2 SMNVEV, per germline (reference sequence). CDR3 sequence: CASSILRDLNFRTDTQYF. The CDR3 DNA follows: TGTGCCAGCAGTATACTCCGGGACCTAAACTTCCGCACAGATACGCAGTATTTT.